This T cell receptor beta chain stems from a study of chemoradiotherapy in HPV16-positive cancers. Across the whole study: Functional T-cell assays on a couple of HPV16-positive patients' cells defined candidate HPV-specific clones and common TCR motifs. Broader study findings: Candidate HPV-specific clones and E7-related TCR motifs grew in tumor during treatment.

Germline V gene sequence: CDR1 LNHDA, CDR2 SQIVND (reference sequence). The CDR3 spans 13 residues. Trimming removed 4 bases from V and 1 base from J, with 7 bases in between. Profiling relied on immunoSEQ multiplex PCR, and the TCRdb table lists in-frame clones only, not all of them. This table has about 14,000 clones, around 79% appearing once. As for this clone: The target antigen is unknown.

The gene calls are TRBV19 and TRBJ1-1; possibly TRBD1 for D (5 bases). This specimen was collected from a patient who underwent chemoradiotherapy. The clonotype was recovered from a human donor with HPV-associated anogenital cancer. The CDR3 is CASSSTGNTEAFF. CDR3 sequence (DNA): TGTGCCAGTAGTAGCACAGGGAACACTGAAGCTTTCTTT.